The present T cell receptor beta chain was sequenced within a study of human T cells and chemical hapten exposure. Regarding time point: pre-sensitization, week 0. This sample's treatment: therapeutic diphenylcyclopropenone sensitization with weekly scalp DPC. Ahead of each patch test application, blood was drawn. Findings and caveats of the study: With DPC sensitization, TCRs exceeding 1 in 1000 frequency showed no change.

The CDR3 sequence is 17 residues long. Germline V gene data show CDR1 as SGHRS and CDR2 as YFSETQ. The V and J ends lost 2 bases and 0 bases, in that order; junction bases with no gene match: 7. This clonotype was observed at least ten times. Its antigen is still unknown. TCRdb independently ran MiXCR on the RACE reads; one entry per CDR3 protein. The table includes 84,000 or so distinct CDR3 sequences, about 8% detected once. Sample: whole blood, taken in connection with sensitization to the hapten diphenylcyclopropenone (DPC). The chain combines TRBV5-1 with TRBJ2-1; 8 bases line up with TRBD2. The TCR comes from a middle-aged man with alopecia areata. Some clones in this sample may be carry-over from other donors' samples. The CDR3 bases are TGCGCCAGCAGCTTTGGTAGCGGGGCAAGCTCCTACAATGAGCAGTTCTTC. It codes for CASSFGSGASSYNEQFF. The whole variable domain, remainder taken from reference TRBV5-1 and TRBJ2-1, is KAGVTQTPRYLIKTRGQQVTLSCSPISGHRSVSWYQQTPGQGLQFLFEYFSETQRNKGNFPGRFSGRQFSNSRSEMNVSTLELGDSALYLCASSFGSGASSYNEQFFGPGTRLTVL.